The clone carrying this T cell receptor (beta chain) was counted many times. The antigen remains undetermined. The sample belongs to a study of Graves' ophthalmopathy and Graves' hyperthyroidism. Overall study findings and caveats: Blood also held most thyroid clonotypes expanded above 0.001 frequency. With approximately 90% sensitivity and over 65% specificity, a 13-signature model separated ophthalmopathy from stable hyperthyroidism.

TCR beta CDR3 regions were amplified from RNA transcripts. The first-round RT-PCR employed HTBI primers together with the Qiagen OneStep RT-PCR kit. A multiplex PCR was then performed as the second round. Each CDR3 protein is one row after TCRdb ran MiXCR on the multiplex PCR reads. The sample lists fewer than 350,000 distinct CDR3 sequences; roughly 17% were seen once. Each diagnosis was determined on the basis of clinical symptoms, serum thyroxine, TRAb, thyroid ultrasound and orbital computed tomography. The PBMCs had their origin in 7.5 to 10 ml of fresh peripheral blood. Trimming left V 7 bases short and J 3 bases short, with 10 bases between. The CDR3 length is 13 residues.

The rearrangement links TRBV12-3 or TRBV12-4 to TRBJ2-1; D not resolved. Sequencing was performed on peripheral blood. The TCR sequence derives from an adult man with Graves' ophthalmopathy. In DNA form, the CDR3 reads TGTGCCAGCACCGATACAGACTACAATGAGCAGTTCTTC. The encoded protein is CASTDTDYNEQFF.